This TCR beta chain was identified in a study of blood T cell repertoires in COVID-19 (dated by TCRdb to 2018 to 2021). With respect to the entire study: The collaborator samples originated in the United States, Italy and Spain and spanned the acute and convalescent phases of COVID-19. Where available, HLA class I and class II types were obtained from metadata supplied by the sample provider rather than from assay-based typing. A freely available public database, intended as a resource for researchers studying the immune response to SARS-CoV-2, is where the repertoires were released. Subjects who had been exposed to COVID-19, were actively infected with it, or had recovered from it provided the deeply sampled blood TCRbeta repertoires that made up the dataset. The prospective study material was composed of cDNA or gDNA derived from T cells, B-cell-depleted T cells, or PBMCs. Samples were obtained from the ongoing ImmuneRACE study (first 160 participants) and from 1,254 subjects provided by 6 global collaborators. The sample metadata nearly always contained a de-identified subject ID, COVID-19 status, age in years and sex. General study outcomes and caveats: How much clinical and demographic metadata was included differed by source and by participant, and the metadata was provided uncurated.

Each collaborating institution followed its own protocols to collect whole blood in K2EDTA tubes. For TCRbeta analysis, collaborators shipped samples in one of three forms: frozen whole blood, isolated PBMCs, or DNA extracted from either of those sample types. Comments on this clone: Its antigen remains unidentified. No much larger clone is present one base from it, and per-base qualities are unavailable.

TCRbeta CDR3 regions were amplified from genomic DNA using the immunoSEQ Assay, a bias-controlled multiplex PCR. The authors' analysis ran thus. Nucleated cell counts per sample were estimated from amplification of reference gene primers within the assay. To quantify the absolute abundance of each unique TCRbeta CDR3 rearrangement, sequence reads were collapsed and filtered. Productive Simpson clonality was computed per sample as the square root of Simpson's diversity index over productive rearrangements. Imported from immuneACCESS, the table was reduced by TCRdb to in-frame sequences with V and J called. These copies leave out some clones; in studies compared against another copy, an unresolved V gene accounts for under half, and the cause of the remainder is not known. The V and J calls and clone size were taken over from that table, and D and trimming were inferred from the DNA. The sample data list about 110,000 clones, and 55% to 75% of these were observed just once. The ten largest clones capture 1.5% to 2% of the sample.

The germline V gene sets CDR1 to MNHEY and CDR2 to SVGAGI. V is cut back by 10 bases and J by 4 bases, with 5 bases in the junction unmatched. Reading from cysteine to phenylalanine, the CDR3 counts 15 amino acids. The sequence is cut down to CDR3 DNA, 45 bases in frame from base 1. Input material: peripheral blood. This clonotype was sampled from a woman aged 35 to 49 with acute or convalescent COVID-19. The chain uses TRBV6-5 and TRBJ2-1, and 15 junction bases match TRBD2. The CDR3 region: CATRTSGGGYNEQFF. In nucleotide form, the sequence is TGTGCCACCAGGACTAGCGGGGGGGGTTACAATGAGCAGTTCTTC.